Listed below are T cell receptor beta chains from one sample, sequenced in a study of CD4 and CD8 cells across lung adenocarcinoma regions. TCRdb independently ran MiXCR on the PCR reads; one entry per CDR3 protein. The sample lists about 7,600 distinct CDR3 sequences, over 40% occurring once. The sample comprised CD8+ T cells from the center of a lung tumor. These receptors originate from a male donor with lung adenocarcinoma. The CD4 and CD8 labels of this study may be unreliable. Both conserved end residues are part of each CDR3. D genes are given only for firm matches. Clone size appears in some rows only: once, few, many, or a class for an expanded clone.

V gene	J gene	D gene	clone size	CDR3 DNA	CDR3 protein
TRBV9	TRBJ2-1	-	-	TGTGCCAGCAGCAAGGGACTCGACAATGAGCAGTTCTTC	CASSKGLDNEQFF
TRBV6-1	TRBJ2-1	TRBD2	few	TGTGCCAGCACCACAGCGGGAGTCTCCTACAATGAGCAGTTCTTC	CASTTAGVSYNEQFF
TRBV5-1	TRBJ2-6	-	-	TGCGCCAGCAGCGCCCATGGGGCCAACGTCCTGACTTTC	CASSAHGANVLTF
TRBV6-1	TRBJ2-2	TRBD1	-	TGTGCCAGCAAGACTGTGGGGACAGAGGAGCTGTATTTT	CASKTVGTEELYF
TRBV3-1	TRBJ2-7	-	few	TGTGCCAGCAGCCAAGACAGGGCCGAGCAGTACTTC	CASSQDRAEQYF
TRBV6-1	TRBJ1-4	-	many	TGTGCCAGCAGCAGACAGTTTAATGAAAAACTGTTTTTT	CASSRQFNEKLFF
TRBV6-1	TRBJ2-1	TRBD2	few	TGTGCCAGCAGTGGCATCCCTGGGGGGGATGAGCAGTTCTTC	CASSGIPGGDEQFF
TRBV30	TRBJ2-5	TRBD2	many	TGTGCCTGGAGATTAGCGGGGGGGACCGGGACCCAGTACTTC	CAWRLAGGTGTQYF
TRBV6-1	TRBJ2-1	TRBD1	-	TGTGCCAGCAGTGAATTGGACAGGGTCAATGAGCAGTTCTTC	CASSELDRVNEQFF
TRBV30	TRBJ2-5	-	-	TGTGCCTTCCACCGGGAACAAGAGACCCAGTACTTC	CAFHREQETQYF
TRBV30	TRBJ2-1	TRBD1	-	TGTGCCTGGAGCGCCGGGACAGGGGGAGGGGATGAGCAGTTCTTC	CAWSAGTGGGDEQFF
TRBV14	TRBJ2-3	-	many	TGTGCCAGCAGCTCGATAGCCCCGGATACGCAGTATTTT	CASSSIAPDTQYF
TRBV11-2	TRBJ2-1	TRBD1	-	TGTGCCAGCAGCCAGACAGGGGACAATGAGCAGTTCTTC	CASSQTGDNEQFF
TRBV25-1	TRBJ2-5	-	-	TGTGCCAGCAGTGAATATATGAAGGGGGGGCAGTACTTC	CASSEYMKGGQYF
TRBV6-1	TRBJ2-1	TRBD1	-	TGTGCCAGCAGTCCCCGGACAGGGTTTAGCTCCTACGAGCAGTTCTTC	CASSPRTGFSSYEQFF
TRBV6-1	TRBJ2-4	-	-	TGTGCCAGCAGGGGTACGCGTACCAAAAACACGCAGTACTTC	CASRGTRTKNTQYF
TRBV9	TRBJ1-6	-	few	TGTGCCAGCAGCGCCCGGGGAGCCCTGGATTCACCCCTCCACTTT	CASSARGALDSPLHF
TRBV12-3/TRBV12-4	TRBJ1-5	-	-	TGTGCCAGCAGCCGCGGGACCGTACGGGATCAGCCCCAGCATTTT	CASSRGTVRDQPQHF
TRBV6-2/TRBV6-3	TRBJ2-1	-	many	TGTGCCAGCAGTTACTCCCCCCCCGGGGGCATCTACAATGAGCAGTTCTTC	CASSYSPPGGIYNEQFF
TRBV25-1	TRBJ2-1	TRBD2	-	TGTGCCAGCAGTTCTAGCGGGGGGGCATTGGGTGAGCAGTTCTTC	CASSSSGGALGEQFF
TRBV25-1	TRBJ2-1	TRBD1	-	TGTGCCAGCAGTGAATTTCAGGGGGCGGCCTACAATGAGCAGTTCTTC	CASSEFQGAAYNEQFF
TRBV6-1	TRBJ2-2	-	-	TGTGCCAGCAGTGAAGCCCCGGGTGGCGGGGAGCTGTTTTTT	CASSEAPGGGELFF
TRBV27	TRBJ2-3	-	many	TGTGCCAGCAGTTTAACCCGCACAGATACGCAGTATTTT	CASSLTRTDTQYF
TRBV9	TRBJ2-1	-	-	TGTGCCAGCAGCGTAGCTTTTGGAGGGTACAATGAGCAGTTCTTC	CASSVAFGGYNEQFF
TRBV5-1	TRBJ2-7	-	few	TGCGCCAGCAGCTTGGACAGGGCCTCCTACGAGCAGTACTTC	CASSLDRASYEQYF
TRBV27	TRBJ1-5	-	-	TGTGCCAGCAGTGCACGGGGGGCTAGCAATCAGCCCCAGCATTTT	CASSARGASNQPQHF
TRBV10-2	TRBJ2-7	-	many	TGCGCCAGCAGTGAGTCGGGGCAGGGACGGGGCGAGCAGTACTTC	CASSESGQGRGEQYF
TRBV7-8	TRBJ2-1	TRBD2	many	TGTGCCAGCAGCAGATTACTAGCGGGTCAATACAATGAGCAGTTCTTC	CASSRLLAGQYNEQFF
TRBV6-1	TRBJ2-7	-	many	TGTGCCAGCAGGCTAGCGCTAGGACCGTACGAGCAGTACTTC	CASRLALGPYEQYF
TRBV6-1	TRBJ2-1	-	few	TGTGCCAGCAGTGAAGTACGGTCCTACAATGAGCAGTTCTTC	CASSEVRSYNEQFF
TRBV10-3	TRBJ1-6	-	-	TGTGCCATCGCGAGGTCAAAAAATTCACCCCTCCACTTT	CAIARSKNSPLHF
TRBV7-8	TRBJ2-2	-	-	TGTGCCAGCAGTCTAGGTACATGGAACACCGGGGAGCTGTTTTTT	CASSLGTWNTGELFF
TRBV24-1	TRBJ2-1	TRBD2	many	TGTGCCACCGGGGGAGGAATTGGACTAGCGGGATATGAGCAGTTCTTC	CATGGGIGLAGYEQFF
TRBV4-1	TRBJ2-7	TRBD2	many	TGCGCCAGCAGCCAAGACGGGACTAGCGGTTACGAGCAGTACTTC	CASSQDGTSGYEQYF
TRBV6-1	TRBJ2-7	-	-	TGTGCCAGCAGTACGAGCCGGGACTCAAGCTACGAGCAGTACTTC	CASSTSRDSSYEQYF
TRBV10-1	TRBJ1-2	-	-	TGCGCCAGCAGATGGGCTTGTGGCTACACCTTC	CASRWACGYTF
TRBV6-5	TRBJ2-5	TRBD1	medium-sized	TGTGCCACAATACGGGACAGCAAACAAGAGACCCAGTACTTC	CATIRDSKQETQYF
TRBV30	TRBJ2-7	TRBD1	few	TGTGCCTGGGGGAATGGACAGGGCTACGAGCAGTACTTC	CAWGNGQGYEQYF
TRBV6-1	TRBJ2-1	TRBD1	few	TGTGCCAGCAGTGACCCAATAAAGACAGGGGTCGTCTACAATGAGCAGTTCTTC	CASSDPIKTGVVYNEQFF
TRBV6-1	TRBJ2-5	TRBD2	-	TGTGCCAGCAGACCCAGCGGGGGAGAGACCCAGTACTTC	CASRPSGGETQYF
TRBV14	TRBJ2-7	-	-	TGTGCCAGCAGCCAAGCCTACGAGCAGTACTTC	CASSQAYEQYF
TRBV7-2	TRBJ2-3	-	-	TGTGCCAGCAGCAACGGAGGATCAGATACGCAGTATTTT	CASSNGGSDTQYF
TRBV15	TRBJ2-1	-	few	TGTGCCACCAGCAGAGATCTCACCGGGACCCCCGTCTTC	CATSRDLTGTPVF
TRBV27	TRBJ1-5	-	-	TGTGCCAGCAGTTTTGGAGGGACTAACAATCAGCCCCAGCATTTT	CASSFGGTNNQPQHF
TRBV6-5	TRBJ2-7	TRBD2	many	TGTACGACTCGGGGGGGGGCCTCCTACGAGCAGTACTTC	CTTRGGASYEQYF
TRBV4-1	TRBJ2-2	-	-	TGCGCCAGCAGACTAAGAATAACAGGGAGTAGCGGGGAGCTGTTTTTT	CASRLRITGSSGELFF
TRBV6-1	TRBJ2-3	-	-	TGTGCCAGCAGTGAAGCCCTTATAAATACGCAGTATTTT	CASSEALINTQYF
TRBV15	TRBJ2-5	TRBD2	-	TGTGCCACCAGCAGAGGTAGCGGGGTCGGGCGAGAGACCCAGTACTTC	CATSRGSGVGRETQYF
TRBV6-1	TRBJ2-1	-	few	TGTGCCAGCACCCTAGGAGCGGGCTCCTACAATGAGCAGTTCTTC	CASTLGAGSYNEQFF